This T cell receptor (beta chain) comes out of a study of cytomegalovirus exposure and HLA in healthy donors. In the PCR, 60 Vbeta and 13 Jbeta primers were used. Method: immunoSEQ multiplex PCR; TCRdb's copy keeps in-frame clones and lacks some. The top ten hold roughly 1.9% of the sample, which has roughly 130,000 clones, 61% seen once. V was cut by 0 bases and J by 1 base, with 7 bases left in between. Germline loops: CDR1 SGHAT, CDR2 FQNNGV. This CDR3 contains 14 residues. This sequence was found in a male donor in good health and CMV-seronegative. Material for sequencing was PBMCs. This chain connects TRBV11-2 to TRBJ2-7; D remains ambiguous. Here the CDR3 reads CASSLDSSSYEQYF. The DNA for the CDR3 is TGTGCCAGCAGCTTAGATAGCAGTTCCTACGAGCAGTACTTC.